This paragraph covers one T cell receptor beta chain sequence. The antigen remains unidentified. This sample was taken from a study of cytomegalovirus exposure and HLA in healthy donors. Study-wide results and limits: There were over 150 TCR beta chains listed as cytomegalovirus-associated. There were some public TCRs occurring in many donors, but most TCR sequences were rare.

This CDR3 region has 19 residues. The trim removed 4 bases at V and 4 bases at J, leaving 15 bases unmatched. Germline V CDR1 and CDR2: MDHEN, SYDVKM. The table came from immunoSEQ multiplex PCR; TCRdb's copy has only in-frame clones and leaves some out. This table has more than 250,000 clones, 90% appearing once. The clonotype originates from a woman in her twenties or thirties in good health and CMV-seronegative. V usage is TRBV28 and J usage is TRBJ2-3, with 12 positions matching TRBD2. Sample: PBMCs. This CDR3 is CASSSIRSSGRARADTQYF. CDR3 coding DNA: TGTGCCAGCAGTTCCATACGGTCTAGCGGGAGGGCCAGGGCAGATACGCAGTATTTT.